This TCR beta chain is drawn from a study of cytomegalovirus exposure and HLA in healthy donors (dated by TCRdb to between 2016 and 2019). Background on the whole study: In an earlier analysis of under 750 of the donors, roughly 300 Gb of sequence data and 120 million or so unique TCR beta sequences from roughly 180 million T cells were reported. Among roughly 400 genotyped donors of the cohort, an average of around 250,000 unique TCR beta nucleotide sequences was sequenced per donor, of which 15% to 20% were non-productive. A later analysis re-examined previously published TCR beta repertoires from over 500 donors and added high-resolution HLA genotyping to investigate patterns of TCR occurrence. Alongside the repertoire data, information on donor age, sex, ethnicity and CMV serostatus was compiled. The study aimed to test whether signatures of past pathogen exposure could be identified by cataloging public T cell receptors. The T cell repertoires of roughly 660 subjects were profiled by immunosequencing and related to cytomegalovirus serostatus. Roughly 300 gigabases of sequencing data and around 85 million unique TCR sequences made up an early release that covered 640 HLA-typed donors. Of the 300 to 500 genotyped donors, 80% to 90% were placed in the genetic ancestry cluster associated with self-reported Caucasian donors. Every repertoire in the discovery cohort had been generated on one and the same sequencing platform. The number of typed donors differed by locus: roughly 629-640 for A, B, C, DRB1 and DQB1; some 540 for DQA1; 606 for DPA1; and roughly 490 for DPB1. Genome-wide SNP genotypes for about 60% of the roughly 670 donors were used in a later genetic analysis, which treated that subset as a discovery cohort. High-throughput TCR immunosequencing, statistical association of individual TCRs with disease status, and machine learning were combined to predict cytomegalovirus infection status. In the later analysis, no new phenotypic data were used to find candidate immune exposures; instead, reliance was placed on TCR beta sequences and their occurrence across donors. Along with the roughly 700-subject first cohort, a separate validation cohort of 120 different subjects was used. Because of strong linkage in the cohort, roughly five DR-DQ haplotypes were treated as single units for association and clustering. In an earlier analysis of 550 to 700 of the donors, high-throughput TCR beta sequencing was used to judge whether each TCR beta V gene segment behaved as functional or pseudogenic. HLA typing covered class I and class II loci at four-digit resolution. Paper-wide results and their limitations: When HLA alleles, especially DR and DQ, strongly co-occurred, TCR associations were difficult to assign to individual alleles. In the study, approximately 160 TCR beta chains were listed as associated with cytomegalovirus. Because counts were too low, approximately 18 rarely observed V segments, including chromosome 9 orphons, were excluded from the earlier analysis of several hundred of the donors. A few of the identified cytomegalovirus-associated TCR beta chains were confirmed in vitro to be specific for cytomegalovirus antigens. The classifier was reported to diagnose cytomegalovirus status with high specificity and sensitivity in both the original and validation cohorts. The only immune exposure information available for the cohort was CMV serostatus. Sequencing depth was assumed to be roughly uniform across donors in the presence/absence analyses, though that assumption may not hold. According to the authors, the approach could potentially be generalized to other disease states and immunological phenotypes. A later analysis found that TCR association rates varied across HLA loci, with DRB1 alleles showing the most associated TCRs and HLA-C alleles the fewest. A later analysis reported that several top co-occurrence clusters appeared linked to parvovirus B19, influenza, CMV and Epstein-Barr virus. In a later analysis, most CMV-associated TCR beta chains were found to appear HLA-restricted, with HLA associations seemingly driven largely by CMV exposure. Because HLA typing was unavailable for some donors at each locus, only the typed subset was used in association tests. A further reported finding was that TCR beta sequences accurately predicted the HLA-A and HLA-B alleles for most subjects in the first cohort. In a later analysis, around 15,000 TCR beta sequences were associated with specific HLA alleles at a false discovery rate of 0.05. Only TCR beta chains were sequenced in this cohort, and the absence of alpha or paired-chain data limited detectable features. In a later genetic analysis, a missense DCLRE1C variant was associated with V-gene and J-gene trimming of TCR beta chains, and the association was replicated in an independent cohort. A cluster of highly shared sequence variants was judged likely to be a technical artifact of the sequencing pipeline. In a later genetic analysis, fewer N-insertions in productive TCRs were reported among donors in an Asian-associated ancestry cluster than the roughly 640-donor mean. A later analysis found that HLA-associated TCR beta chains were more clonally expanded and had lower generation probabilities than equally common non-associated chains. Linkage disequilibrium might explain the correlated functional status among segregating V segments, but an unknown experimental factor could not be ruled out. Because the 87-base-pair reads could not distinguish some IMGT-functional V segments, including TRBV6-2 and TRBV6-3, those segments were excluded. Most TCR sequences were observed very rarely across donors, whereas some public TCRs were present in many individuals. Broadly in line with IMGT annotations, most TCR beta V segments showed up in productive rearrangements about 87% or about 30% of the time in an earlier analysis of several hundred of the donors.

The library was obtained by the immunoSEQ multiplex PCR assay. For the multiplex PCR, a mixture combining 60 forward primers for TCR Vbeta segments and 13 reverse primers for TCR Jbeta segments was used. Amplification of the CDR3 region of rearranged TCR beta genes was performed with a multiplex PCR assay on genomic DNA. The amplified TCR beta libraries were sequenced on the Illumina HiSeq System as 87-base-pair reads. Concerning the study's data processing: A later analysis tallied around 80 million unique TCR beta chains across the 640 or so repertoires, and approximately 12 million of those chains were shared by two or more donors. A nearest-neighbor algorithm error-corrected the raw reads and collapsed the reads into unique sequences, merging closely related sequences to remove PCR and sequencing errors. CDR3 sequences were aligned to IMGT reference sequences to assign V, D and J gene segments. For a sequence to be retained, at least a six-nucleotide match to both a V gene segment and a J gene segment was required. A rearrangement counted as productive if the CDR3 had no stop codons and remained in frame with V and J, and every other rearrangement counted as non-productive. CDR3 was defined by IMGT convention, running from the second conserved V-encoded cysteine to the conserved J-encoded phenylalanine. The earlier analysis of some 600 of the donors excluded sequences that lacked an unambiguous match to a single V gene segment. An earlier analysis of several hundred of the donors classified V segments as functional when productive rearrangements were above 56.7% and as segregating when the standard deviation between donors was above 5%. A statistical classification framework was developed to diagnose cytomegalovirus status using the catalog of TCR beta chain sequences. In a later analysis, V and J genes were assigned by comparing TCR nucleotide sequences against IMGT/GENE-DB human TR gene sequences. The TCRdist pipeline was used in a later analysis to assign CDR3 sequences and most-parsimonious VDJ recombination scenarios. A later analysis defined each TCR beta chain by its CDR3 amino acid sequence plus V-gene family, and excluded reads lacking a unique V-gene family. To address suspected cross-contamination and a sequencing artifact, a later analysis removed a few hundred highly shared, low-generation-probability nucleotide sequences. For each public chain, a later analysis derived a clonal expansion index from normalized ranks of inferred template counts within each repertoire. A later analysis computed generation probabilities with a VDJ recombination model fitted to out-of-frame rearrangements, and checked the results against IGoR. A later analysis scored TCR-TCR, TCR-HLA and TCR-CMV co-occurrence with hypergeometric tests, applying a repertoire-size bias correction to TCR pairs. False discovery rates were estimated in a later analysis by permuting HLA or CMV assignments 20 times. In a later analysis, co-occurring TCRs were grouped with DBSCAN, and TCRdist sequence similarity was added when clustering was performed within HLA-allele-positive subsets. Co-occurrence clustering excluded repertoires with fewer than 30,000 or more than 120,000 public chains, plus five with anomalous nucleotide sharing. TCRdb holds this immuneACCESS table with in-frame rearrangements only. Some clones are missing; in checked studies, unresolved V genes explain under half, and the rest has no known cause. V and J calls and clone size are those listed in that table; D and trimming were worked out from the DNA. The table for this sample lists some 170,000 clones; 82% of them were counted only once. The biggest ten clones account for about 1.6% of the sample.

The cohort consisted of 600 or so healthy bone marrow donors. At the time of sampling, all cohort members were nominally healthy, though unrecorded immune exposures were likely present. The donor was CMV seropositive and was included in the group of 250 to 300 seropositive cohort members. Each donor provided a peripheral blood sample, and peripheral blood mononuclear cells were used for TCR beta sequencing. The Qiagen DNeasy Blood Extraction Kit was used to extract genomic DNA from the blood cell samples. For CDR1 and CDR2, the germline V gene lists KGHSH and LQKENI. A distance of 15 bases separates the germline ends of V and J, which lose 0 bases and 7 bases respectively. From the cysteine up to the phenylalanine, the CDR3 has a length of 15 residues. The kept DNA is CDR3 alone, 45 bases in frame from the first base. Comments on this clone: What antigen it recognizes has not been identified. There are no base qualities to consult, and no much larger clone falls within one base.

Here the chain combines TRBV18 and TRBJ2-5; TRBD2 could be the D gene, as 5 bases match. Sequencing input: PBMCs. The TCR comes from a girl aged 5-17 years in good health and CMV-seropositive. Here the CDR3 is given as CASSPPGSSRGTQYF. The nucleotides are TGTGCCAGCTCACCACCGGGCTCCTCACGGGGGACCCAGTACTTC. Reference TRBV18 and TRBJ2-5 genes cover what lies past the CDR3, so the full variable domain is NAGVMQNPRHLVRRRGQEARLRCSPMKGHSHVYWYRQLPEEGLKFMVYLQKENIIDESGMPKERFSAEFPKEGPSILRIQQVVRGDSAAYFCASSPPGSSRGTQYFGPGTRLLVL.